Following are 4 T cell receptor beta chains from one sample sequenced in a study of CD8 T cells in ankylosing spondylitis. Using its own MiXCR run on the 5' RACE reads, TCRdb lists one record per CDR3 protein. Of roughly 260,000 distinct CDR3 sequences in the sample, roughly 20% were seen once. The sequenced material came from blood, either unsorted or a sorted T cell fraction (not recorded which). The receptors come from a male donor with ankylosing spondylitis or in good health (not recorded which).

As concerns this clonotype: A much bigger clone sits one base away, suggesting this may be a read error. The CDR3 DNA reads as TGCAGCGCCGCCCCAAGGACAGGACAAGAGACCCAGTACTTC. Translation: CSAAPRTGQETQYF. The chain uses TRBV29-1 and TRBJ2-5; TRBD1 matches at 7 bases. This CDR3 is 14 amino acids long. Germline CDR1 is SQVTM and CDR2 is ANQGSEA. Trimming removed 7 bases from V and 2 bases from J; junction bases left unmatched: 10. The full variable domain, with the rest looked up from reference TRBV29-1 and TRBJ2-5, is SAVISQKPSRDICQRGTSLTIQCQVDSQVTMMFWYRQQPGQSLTLIATANQGSEATYESGFVIDKFPISRPNLTFSTLTVSNMSPEDSSIYLCSAAPRTGQETQYFGPGTRLLVL.

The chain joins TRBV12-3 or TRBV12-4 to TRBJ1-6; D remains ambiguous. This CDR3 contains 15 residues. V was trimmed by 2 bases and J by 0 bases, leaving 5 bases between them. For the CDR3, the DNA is TGTGCCAGCAGTTTACGGAGCTCCTATAATTCACCCCTCCACTTT. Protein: CASSLRSSYNSPLHF.

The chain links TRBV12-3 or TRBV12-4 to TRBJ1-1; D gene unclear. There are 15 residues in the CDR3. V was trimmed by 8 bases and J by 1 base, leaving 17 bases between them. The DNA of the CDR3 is TGTGCCAGCCTCCGCCGGATAGGTGGGAACACTGAAGCTTTCTTT. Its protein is CASLRRIGGNTEAFF.

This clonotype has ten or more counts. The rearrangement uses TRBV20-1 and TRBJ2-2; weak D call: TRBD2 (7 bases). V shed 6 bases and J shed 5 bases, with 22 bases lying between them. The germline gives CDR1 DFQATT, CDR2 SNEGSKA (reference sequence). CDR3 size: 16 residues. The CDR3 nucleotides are TGCAGTGCCAGTCGGGGGGCCTCAACAGGGACCGGGGAGCTGTTTTTT. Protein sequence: CSASRGASTGTGELFF.